This T cell receptor (beta chain) was retrieved from a study of cytomegalovirus exposure and HLA in healthy donors. The trim removed 5 bases at V and 5 bases at J, leaving 8 bases unmatched. CDR3 length: 16 residues. CDR1 and CDR2 from the germline V gene are WSHSY and SAAADI. PCR involved 60 Vbeta and 13 Jbeta primers. TCRdb's table, derived via immunoSEQ multiplex PCR, lists solely in-frame clones and lacks some. Of around 100,000 clones listed, approximately 66% are singletons. Notes on the study in general: Among immune exposure information, only CMV serostatus was available.

As to this clone: Its antigen is not identified.

Sequenced sample: PBMCs. The gene calls are TRBV10-2 and TRBJ2-7; the match to TRBD2 covers 14 bases. The sequence came from a man aged 40-55 years in good health and CMV-seropositive. For the CDR3, the DNA is TGCGCCAGCAGTAACCGGGGACTAGCGGGAGTCCACGAGCAGTACTTC. Its protein product is CASSNRGLAGVHEQYF.